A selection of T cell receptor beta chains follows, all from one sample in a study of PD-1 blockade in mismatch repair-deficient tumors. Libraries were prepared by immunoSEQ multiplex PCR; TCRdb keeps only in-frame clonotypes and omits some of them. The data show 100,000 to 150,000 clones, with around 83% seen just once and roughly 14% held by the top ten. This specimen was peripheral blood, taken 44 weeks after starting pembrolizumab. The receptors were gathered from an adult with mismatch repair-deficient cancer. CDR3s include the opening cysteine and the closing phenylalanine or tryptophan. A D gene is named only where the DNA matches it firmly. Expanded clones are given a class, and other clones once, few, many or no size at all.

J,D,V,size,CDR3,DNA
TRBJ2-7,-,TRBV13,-,CASSLKFGGPYEQYF,TGTGCCAGCAGCTTAAAGTTTGGGGGACCCTACGAGCAGTACTTC
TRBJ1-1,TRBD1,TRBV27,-,CASSITGGTEAFF,TGTGCCAGCAGTATCACAGGGGGCACTGAAGCTTTCTTT
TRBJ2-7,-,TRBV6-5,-,CASSYGGRTSSYEQYF,TGTGCCAGCAGTTACGGGGGTCGGACCTCCTCCTACGAGCAGTACTTC
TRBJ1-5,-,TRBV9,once,CASSADTGLGQPQHF,TGTGCCAGCAGCGCAGATACAGGGTTGGGGCAGCCCCAGCATTTT
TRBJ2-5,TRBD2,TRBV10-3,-,CAISERLAMETQYF,TGTGCCATCAGTGAACGACTAGCGATGGAGACCCAGTACTTC
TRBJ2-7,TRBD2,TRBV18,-,CASSPAGVLSSYEQYF,TGTGCCAGCTCACCGGCGGGGGTCTTAAGCTCCTACGAGCAGTACTTC
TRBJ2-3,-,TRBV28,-,CASSFTVQGTDTQYF,TGTGCCAGCAGTTTTACCGTTCAGGGCACAGATACGCAGTATTTT
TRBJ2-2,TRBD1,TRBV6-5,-,CASSLQGETGELFF,TGTGCCAGCAGTTTGCAGGGGGAAACCGGGGAGCTGTTTTTT
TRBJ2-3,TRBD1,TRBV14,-,CASSRNRGLPTDTQYF,TGTGCCAGCAGCCGAAACAGGGGGCTTCCCACAGATACGCAGTATTTT
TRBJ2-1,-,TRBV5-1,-,CASSLVPSHNEQFF,TGCGCCAGCAGCTTGGTGCCTTCCCACAATGAGCAGTTCTTC
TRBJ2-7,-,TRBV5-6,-,CASSWGGEGTKQYF,TGTGCCAGCAGCTGGGGAGGTGAGGGGACGAAGCAGTACTTC
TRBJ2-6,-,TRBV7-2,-,CASSLAGEVLRANVLTF,TGTGCCAGCAGCTTAGCGGGAGAAGTGCTCCGGGCCAACGTCCTGACTTTC
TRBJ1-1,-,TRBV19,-,CASTPARANTEAFF,TGTGCCAGTACCCCCGCGAGGGCTAACACTGAAGCTTTCTTT
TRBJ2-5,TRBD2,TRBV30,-,CAWRLAGGQETQYF,TGTGCCTGGAGACTAGCGGGAGGGCAAGAGACCCAGTACTTC
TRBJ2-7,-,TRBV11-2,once,CASSLDISTGLSYEQYF,TGTGCCAGCAGCTTAGATATCTCGACAGGCCTCTCCTACGAGCAGTACTTC
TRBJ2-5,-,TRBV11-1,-,CASSDTGLETQYF,TGTGCCAGCAGCGATACAGGGTTGGAGACCCAGTACTTC
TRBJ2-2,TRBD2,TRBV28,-,CASTLAGGFRGELFF,TGTGCCAGCACACTAGCGGGAGGGTTCCGTGGGGAGCTGTTTTTT
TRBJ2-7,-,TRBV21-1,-,CASSNRVPRYEQYF,TGTGCCAGCAGCAACCGGGTCCCCCGCTACGAGCAGTACTTC
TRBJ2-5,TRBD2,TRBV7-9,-,CASSLGGGQETQYF,TGTGCCAGCAGCTTGGGGGGGGGCCAAGAGACCCAGTACTTC
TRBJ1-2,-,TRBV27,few,CASSLSGAGGGYTF,TGTGCCAGCAGTTTATCAGGAGCCGGGGGTGGCTACACCTTC
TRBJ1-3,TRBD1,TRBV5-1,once,CASSPGTGTNTIYF,TGCGCCAGCAGCCCCGGGACAGGGACGAACACCATATATTTT
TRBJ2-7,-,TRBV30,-,CAWGGTVKYEQYF,TGTGCCTGGGGGGGGACAGTGAAATACGAGCAGTACTTC
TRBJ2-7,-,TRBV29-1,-,CSVESLTYGQYF,TGCAGCGTTGAAAGCCTAACGTACGGGCAGTACTTC
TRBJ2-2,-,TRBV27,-,CASSLSVDTGELFF,TGTGCCAGCAGTTTATCGGTCGACACCGGGGAGCTGTTTTTT